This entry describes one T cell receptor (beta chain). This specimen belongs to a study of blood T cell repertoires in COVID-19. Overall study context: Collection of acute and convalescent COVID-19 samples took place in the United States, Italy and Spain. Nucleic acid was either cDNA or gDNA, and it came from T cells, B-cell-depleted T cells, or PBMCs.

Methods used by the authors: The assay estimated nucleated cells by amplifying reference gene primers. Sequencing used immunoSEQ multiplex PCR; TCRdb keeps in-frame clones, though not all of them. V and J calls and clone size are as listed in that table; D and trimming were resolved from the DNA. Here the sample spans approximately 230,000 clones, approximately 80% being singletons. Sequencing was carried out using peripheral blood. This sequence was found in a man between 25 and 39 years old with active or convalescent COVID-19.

The DNA for the CDR3 is TGTGCCAGCAGCCTAGGGGGGGGTCAGCCCCAGCATTTT. Translation: CASSLGGGQPQHF. This chain links TRBV7-9 with TRBJ1-5; D might be TRBD1 (6 bases). Germline V gene data show CDR1 as SEHNR and CDR2 as FQNEAQ (reference sequence). The CDR3 contains 13 residues. Trimming took 5 bases from V and 6 from J, leaving 11 bases between them. Variable domain in full (rest from reference TRBV7-9 and TRBJ1-5): DTGVSQNPRHKITKRGQNVTFRCDPISEHNRLYWYRQTLGQGPEFLTYFQNEAQLEKSRLLSDRFSAERPKGSFSTLEIQRTEQGDSAMYLCASSLGGGQPQHFGDGTRLSIL.